These 30 T cell receptor beta chains were sequenced from one sample in a study of blood T cell repertoires in COVID-19. Profiled with immunoSEQ multiplex PCR; TCRdb holds only in-frame clones, not every one. The sample shows 95,000 to 150,000 clones, roughly 90% of them seen only once. Input material: peripheral blood. The origin of the receptors is a man aged 50 or older with COVID-19, enrolled during active disease.

This rearrangement joins TRBV11-3 to TRBJ2-1, with 8 bases matching TRBD2. There are 15 residues in the CDR3. Germline V gives CDR1 SGHNT, CDR2 YENEEA. The junction had 9 bases not matched to a gene; V was cut back by 5 bases and J by 6 bases. CDR3 sequence: CASSLSGERGNEQFF. The CDR3 nucleotides read TGTGCCAGCAGCCTTAGCGGGGAGAGAGGCAATGAGCAGTTCTTC.

J is TRBJ1-5 and V is TRBV6-5; D is uncertain. The CDR3 sequence is 14 residues long. Germline loops: CDR1 MNHEY, CDR2 SVGAGI. V was trimmed by 5 bases and J by 11 bases, leaving 19 bases between them. CDR3 loop: CASSPDPPSETQHF. CDR3 nucleotide sequence: TGTGCCAGCAGTCCCGACCCGCCGAGCGAGACCCAGCATTTT.

The chain employs TRBV30 and TRBJ1-6; 7 bases fit TRBD1. This CDR3 spans 13 amino acids. Trimming at V came to 4 bases and at J to 7 bases, leaving 4 bases not matched to a gene. From germline, CDR1 is GTSNPN and CDR2 SVGIG (reference sequence). The CDR3: CAWNIQGNSPLHF. The CDR3, as DNA: TGTGCCTGGAATATACAGGGGAATTCACCCCTCCACTTT.

The rearrangement joins TRBV7-6 to TRBJ2-3; 9 positions match TRBD1. Trimming removed 4 bases from V and 5 bases from J; junction bases left unmatched: 7. The CDR3 runs 15 residues. Germline V gene sequence: CDR1 SGHVS, CDR2 FNYEAQ. This CDR3 is CASSSRTGAGDTQYF. The CDR3 coding sequence is TGTGCCAGCAGCTCAAGGACAGGGGCTGGAGATACGCAGTATTTT.

The chain carries TRBV9 and TRBJ2-1; 7 nucleotides agree with TRBD2. The CDR3 spans 16 residues. Trimming cost V 4 bases and J 6 bases; bases outside gene matches: 13. The V gene's germline CDR1 is SGDLS and CDR2 YYNGEE. The chain's CDR3 is CASSSPGMGGTNEQFF. For the CDR3, the DNA is TGTGCCAGCAGCTCACCTGGGATGGGAGGGACCAATGAGCAGTTCTTC.

The J gene is TRBJ2-7, the V gene TRBV4-3, with 9 positions matching TRBD2. The CDR3 runs 15 residues. The germline gives CDR1 LGHNA, CDR2 YSLEER. V shed 0 bases, J shed 2 bases, and the junction held 2 bases outside the gene matches. The CDR3 DNA reads TGCGCCAGCAGCCAAGAGGCGGGAGGGACCTACGAGCAGTACTTC. Translation gives CASSQEAGGTYEQYF.

V usage is TRBV6-2 or TRBV6-3 and J usage is TRBJ2-4, with 8 bases fitting TRBD1. Germline CDR1 and CDR2: MNHEY and SVGEGT. The CDR3 is 14 residues long. The ends lost 5 bases at V and 4 bases at J; junction bases unmatched: 4. This chain's CDR3 is CASSTTGGKNIQYF. CDR3 DNA: TGTGCCAGCAGTACTACAGGGGGGAAAAACATTCAGTACTTC.

The chain combines TRBV28 with TRBJ2-5; TRBD2 aligns across 12 bases. Germline CDR1 and CDR2: MDHEN and SYDVKM. The CDR3 sequence is 17 residues long. V was clipped by 3 bases and J by 5 bases; unmatched bases: 10. CDR3 region: CASSFVRLAGEGETQYF. In DNA, the CDR3 is TGTGCCAGCAGTTTCGTCAGACTAGCGGGAGAGGGTGAGACCCAGTACTTC.

V and J are TRBV19 and TRBJ1-5; D is possibly TRBD1 (6 bases). CDR3 length: 14 amino acids. V was shortened by 4 bases and J by 7 bases, with 14 bases between the two germline ends. In germline, CDR1 is LNHDA, CDR2 SQIVND (reference sequence). The CDR3 DNA sequence: TGTGCCAGTAGTAACCAGGGGACCGGGCAGCCCCAGCATTTT. It translates to CASSNQGTGQPQHF.

V is TRBV28 and J is TRBJ1-5, with D possibly matching TRBD1 (6 bases). The CDR3 is 16 amino acids. With 2 bases removed from V and 1 base from J, the gap between germline ends came to 12 bases. CDR1 is MDHEN, CDR2 SYDVKM, per germline. The CDR3 here is CASSLGGGESNQPQHF. In DNA form, the CDR3 reads TGTGCCAGCAGTTTAGGTGGGGGCGAGAGCAATCAGCCCCAGCATTTT.

V usage is TRBV5-6 and J usage is TRBJ2-1; TRBD1 aligns across 7 bases. Germline CDR1 and CDR2: SGHDT and YYEEEE. V was pared by 2 bases and J by 6 bases, with 2 bases of the junction left unmatched. There are 13 residues in the CDR3. The CDR3 DNA reads TGTGCCAGCAGCTTTCCAGGGGGCAATGAGCAGTTCTTC. Translation gives CASSFPGGNEQFF.

The J gene is TRBJ1-2, the V gene TRBV3-1 (or the pseudogene TRBV3-2); TRBD1 aligns across 7 bases. V was pared by 1 base and J by 7 bases, with 9 bases of the junction left unmatched. Germline values: CDR1 LGHDT, CDR2 YNNKEL (reference sequence). The CDR3 has 15 amino acids. The CDR3 DNA is TGTGCCAGCAGCCAAGGACAGGGCGGTTTGTTTGGCTACACCTTC. Encoded protein: CASSQGQGGLFGYTF.

The V gene is TRBV15, the J gene TRBJ1-5; 11 nucleotides agree with TRBD1. The germline V gene has CDR1 LNHNV and CDR2 YYDKDF (reference sequence). The CDR3 consists of 15 residues. The ends lost 1 base at V and 7 bases at J; junction bases unmatched: 3. The CDR3 reads CATSRGWTGGQPQHF. CDR3 nucleotide sequence: TGTGCCACCAGCAGAGGGTGGACAGGGGGCCAGCCCCAGCATTTT. The full variable domain, rest sourced from reference TRBV15 and TRBJ1-5, is DAMVIQNPRYQVTQFGKPVTLSCSQTLNHNVMYWYQQKSSQAPKLLFHYYDKDFNNEADTPDNFQSRRPNTSFCFLDIRSPGLGDTAMYLCATSRGWTGGQPQHFGDGTRLSIL.

The genes are TRBV5-1 and TRBJ1-4, with 7 bases aligning to TRBD1. The germline CDR1 and CDR2 sequences are SGHRS and YFSETQ. The CDR3 totals 16 residues. V shed 4 bases and J 8 bases; nucleotides not matched to a gene: 14. The CDR3 spells CASSLGTHRGGEKLFF. The CDR3, as DNA: TGCGCCAGCAGCCTGGGCACGCACAGGGGTGGGGAAAAACTGTTTTTT.

The chain has TRBV6-5 and TRBJ1-1, with TRBD1 identical over 7 bases. Germline CDR1 and CDR2: MNHEY and SVGAGI. J gave up 1 base and V 10 bases, and 6 bases lay outside the gene matches. The CDR3 covers 13 residues. The DNA of the CDR3 is TGTGCCACCTACAGGGGAGGGAACACTGAAGCTTTCTTT. As protein: CATYRGGNTEAFF.

The genes are TRBV7-6 and TRBJ1-4; TRBD1 aligns across 8 bases. CDR3 size: 15 residues. V was pared by 3 bases and J by 7 bases, with 7 bases of the junction left unmatched. Germline CDR1 SGHVS, CDR2 FNYEAQ. The CDR3 reads CASSLETGEGEKLFF. In nucleotides, the CDR3 is TGTGCCAGCAGCTTGGAGACAGGGGAGGGTGAAAAACTGTTTTTT.

The V gene is TRBV7-2, the J gene TRBJ2-7, with TRBD2 matching 10 bases. This CDR3 region has 14 residues. From germline, CDR1 is SGHTA and CDR2 FQGNSA. The trim removed 7 bases at V and 4 bases at J, leaving 7 bases unmatched. CDR3 region: CASNLAGDFYEQYF. The CDR3 DNA is TGTGCCAGCAACCTAGCGGGAGATTTTTACGAGCAGTACTTC.

The chain uses TRBV19 and TRBJ2-1, with 7 bases lining up with TRBD1. With 2 bases clipped from V and 7 bases from J, the junction kept 5 bases outside the gene matches. The CDR3 runs to 14 residues. CDR1 and CDR2 from the germline V gene are LNHDA and SQIVND (reference sequence). This chain's CDR3 is CASSILQGRNEQFF. The CDR3 nucleotides are TGTGCCAGTAGTATACTACAGGGGCGTAATGAGCAGTTCTTC.

The chain uses TRBV2 and TRBJ2-1; 10 positions match TRBD1. The V gene end was trimmed by 11 bases and the J gene end by 7 bases; junction bases not matched to a gene: 20. CDR1 is SNHLY, CDR2 FYNNEI, per germline. This CDR3 comprises 17 residues. DNA for the CDR3: TGTGCCGGACTGACTCAACCGGGACAGGGGTTGAGAAATGAGCAGTTCTTC. Translating gives CAGLTQPGQGLRNEQFF.

The rearrangement joins TRBV30 to TRBJ2-3; 7 bases line up with TRBD2. Trimming cost V 4 bases and J 2 bases; bases outside gene matches: 3. The CDR3 length is 13 residues. CDR1 and CDR2 (germline): GTSNPN, SVGIG (reference sequence). In DNA form, the CDR3 reads TGTGCCTGGACTAGCGGAAACACAGATACGCAGTATTTT. It is translated as CAWTSGNTDTQYF.

The chain couples TRBV9 to TRBJ1-1; 9 positions agree with TRBD1. V was pared by 4 bases and J by 1 base, with 5 bases of the junction left unmatched. The germline CDR1 and CDR2 sequences are SGDLS and YYNGEE. This CDR3 is 15 amino acids long. This CDR3 is CASSNAGQGNTEAFF. CDR3 DNA sequence: TGTGCCAGCAGCAACGCGGGACAGGGGAACACTGAAGCTTTCTTT.

This chain connects TRBV19 to TRBJ2-1; D gene uncertain. The ends were cut back, 5 bases at V and 0 bases at J, with 14 bases in the middle. The CDR3 contains 16 residues. Germline CDR1 is LNHDA and CDR2 is SQIVND (reference sequence). The CDR3 reads CASSSPIPSSYNEQFF. The CDR3 region has the DNA TGTGCCAGTAGTTCGCCCATTCCCAGCTCCTACAATGAGCAGTTCTTC. The full variable domain, completed using reference TRBV19 and TRBJ2-1, is DGGITQSPKYLFRKEGQNVTLSCEQNLNHDAMYWYRQDPGQGLRLIYYSQIVNDFQKGDIAEGYSVSREKKESFPLTVTSAQKNPTAFYLCASSSPIPSSYNEQFFGPGTRLTVL.

The chain links TRBV19 to TRBJ2-2; TRBD1 matches 10 bases. Germline CDR1 is LNHDA and CDR2 is SQIVND (reference sequence). This CDR3 has 17 amino acids. The ends lost 10 bases at V and 4 bases at J; junction bases unmatched: 15. The CDR3 DNA is TGTGCCACCGTACGGGGACAGGGGCCCGATGGCACCGGGGAGCTGTTTTTT. Its translation: CATVRGQGPDGTGELFF.

V usage is TRBV12-3 or TRBV12-4 and J usage is TRBJ1-1; possibly TRBD1 for D (5 bases). This CDR3 is built from 13 residues. V lost 3 bases and J 6 bases, leaving 11 bases between the germline ends. The CDR3, as DNA: TGTGCCAGCAGTTTCGGGGGGAAGGCTGAAGCTTTCTTT. Amino acids: CASSFGGKAEAFF.

The chain carries TRBV18 and TRBJ1-1, with a tentative D call TRBD1 (5 bases). Germline CDR1 reads KGHSH; CDR2 reads LQKENI. V was pared by 5 bases and J by 4 bases, with 11 bases between. The CDR3 spans 13 residues. The CDR3 is CASSWKGITEAFF. As DNA, the CDR3 is TGTGCCAGCTCATGGAAGGGGATCACTGAAGCTTTCTTT.

The genes are TRBV10-1 and TRBJ2-5; 7 positions agree with TRBD1. Germline-derived CDR1 and CDR2 are WNHNN and SYGVQD (reference sequence). The ends lost 6 bases at V and 6 bases at J; junction bases unmatched: 10. The CDR3 has 14 residues. CDR3 nucleotides: TGCGCCAGCAGCCGTCGACAGGGTATGAAGACCCAGTACTTC. Translated: CASSRRQGMKTQYF.

This clone was observed a single time. The chain couples TRBV3-1 (or the pseudogene TRBV3-2) to TRBJ2-3; 12 bases align to TRBD2. Per germline, CDR1 LGHDT and CDR2 YNNKEL (reference sequence). The trim removed 4 bases at V and 2 bases at J, leaving 1 base unmatched. The CDR3 contains 15 residues. The CDR3 DNA reads TGTGCCAGCAGCCCTAGCGGGAGGGACACAGATACGCAGTATTTT. It translates to CASSPSGRDTDTQYF.

The chain uses TRBV5-4 and TRBJ2-2; no reliable D call. Germline CDR1 SGHNT, CDR2 YYREEE (reference sequence). This CDR3 comprises 15 residues. Trimming pared 4 bases from V and 0 bases from J, leaving 10 bases between. In DNA form, the CDR3 reads TGTGCCAGCAGCGTTAGAGGCTCGAACACCGGGGAGCTGTTTTTT. Amino acid sequence: CASSVRGSNTGELFF.

The chain employs TRBV3-1 (or the pseudogene TRBV3-2) and TRBJ2-5; TRBD1 aligns across 7 bases. With V trimmed by 4 bases and J by 2 bases, 7 bases remained unmatched. This CDR3 is 15 amino acids long. In germline, CDR1 is LGHDT, CDR2 YNNKEL (reference sequence). CDR3 bases: TGTGCCAGCAGCCCCCTAGGACAGGCACAAGAGACCCAGTACTTC. It translates to CASSPLGQAQETQYF.

This clone was observed once. The chain has TRBV6-6 and TRBJ1-2; no reliable D call. The CDR3 length is 15 residues. Trimming removed 0 bases at V and 6 bases at J, with 14 bases between. Per germline, CDR1 MNHNY and CDR2 SVGAGI (reference sequence). The CDR3 here is CASSYSQRAKDGYTF. In DNA, the CDR3 is TGTGCCAGCAGTTACTCGCAGCGTGCAAAGGATGGCTACACCTTC.